Presented here are 31 T cell receptor beta chains from one specimen sequenced in a study of shared clonotypes between healthy human individuals. Sequencing used immunoSEQ multiplex PCR; TCRdb keeps in-frame clones, though not all of them. Here the sample spans under 600,000 clones, over 60% being singletons. Sequenced: PBMCs. These receptors were taken from a woman between 40 and 50 years old in good health. Some clones in this sample may be carry-over from other donors' samples.

Here the CDR3 reads CASSLLPAEAHGYTF. The CDR3, as DNA: TGTGCCAGTAGTCTCCTCCCGGCGGAAGCCCATGGCTACACCTTC. V gene TRBV19 combines with J gene TRBJ1-2; D gene uncertain. The germline V and J ends were trimmed by 5 bases and 6 bases, with 19 bases remaining between them. Germline CDR1 and CDR2: LNHDA and SQIVND (reference sequence). The CDR3 covers 15 residues.

CDR3: CASRRDPGTGDQPQHF. For the CDR3, the DNA is TGTGCCAGCAGACGCGACCCCGGGACAGGGGATCAGCCCCAGCATTTT. The V and J genes are TRBV7-8 and TRBJ1-5, with TRBD1 matching over 10 bases. V was pared by 6 bases and J by 5 bases, with 10 bases of the junction left unmatched. In germline, CDR1 is SGHVS, CDR2 FQNEAQ. This CDR3 has 16 amino acids.

This chain connects TRBV10-1 to TRBJ1-1, with D uncertain. Germline CDR1 WNHNN, CDR2 SYGVQD (reference sequence). The germline V and J ends were trimmed by 4 bases and 1 base, with 4 bases remaining between them. The CDR3 covers 12 residues. Written as DNA, the CDR3 is TGCGCCAGCAGTGGCAGGAACACTGAAGCTTTCTTT. Protein: CASSGRNTEAFF.

This chain connects TRBV12-5 to TRBJ2-5, with TRBD1 matching 11 bases. The germline gives CDR1 LGHNT, CDR2 FRNRAP. CDR3 length: 15 residues. V lost 4 bases to trimming and J lost 4 bases; unmatched junction nucleotides: 5. DNA for the CDR3: TGTGCTAGTGGTTCCTCGGACAGGGGGCGAGAGACCCAGTACTTC. Residues: CASGSSDRGRETQYF. Full variable domain (rest looked up from reference TRBV12-5 and TRBJ2-5): DARVTQTPRHKVTEMGQEVTMRCQPILGHNTVFWYRQTMMQGLELLAYFRNRAPLDDSGMPKDRFSAEMPDATLATLKIQPSEPRDSAVYFCASGSSDRGRETQYFGPGTRLLVL.

This clone has only a few counts. The chain carries TRBV5-5 and TRBJ1-2; D is undetermined. CDR1 is SGHKS and CDR2 is YYEKEE in the germline V gene (reference sequence). The V and J ends lost 1 base and 8 bases respectively, with 6 bases between them. The CDR3 has 11 amino acids. CDR3: CASSLIWGYTF. CDR3 nucleotide sequence: TGTGCCAGCAGCTTGATTTGGGGCTACACCTTC.

CDR3 sequence reads: CAWSPGRSGANVLTF. CDR3 DNA sequence: TGTGCCTGGAGCCCGGGGCGTTCGGGGGCCAACGTCCTGACTTTC. V and J are TRBV30 and TRBJ2-6; D may be TRBD1 or TRBD2 (5 bases each). Germline-derived CDR1 and CDR2 are GTSNPN and SVGIG (reference sequence). The CDR3 extends over 15 amino acids. V lost 3 bases, J lost 4 bases, and 13 bases lay in between. The variable domain in full, with the rest retrieved from reference TRBV30 and TRBJ2-6, is SQTIHQWPATLVQPVGSPLSLECTVEGTSNPNLYWYRQAAGRGLQLLFYSVGIGQISSEVPQNLSASRPQDRQFILSSKKLLLSDSGFYLCAWSPGRSGANVLTFGAGSRLTVL.

As concerns this clone: This same CDR3 is encoded by further DNA sequences in the sample. The chain employs TRBV5-1 and TRBJ2-7; weak D call: TRBD2 (5 bases). Looked up from germline, CDR1 is SGHRS and CDR2 is YFSETQ. Trimming took off 0 bases at V and 0 bases at J, with 7 bases between the two ends. The CDR3 runs 14 residues. The CDR3 DNA sequence: TGCGCCAGCAGCTTGGCCCGGGGCTCCTACGAGCAGTACTTC. As protein: CASSLARGSYEQYF.

This chain joins TRBV11-2 and TRBJ1-4; TRBD1 might be the D (5 bases). The CDR3 has 14 amino acids. Per the germline V gene, CDR1 is SGHAT and CDR2 is FQNNGV. V dropped 5 bases and J dropped 6 bases, with 13 bases sitting between them. The CDR3 sequence is CASSPGWDHEKLFF. Here the CDR3 DNA reads TGTGCCAGCAGCCCCGGGTGGGACCATGAAAAACTGTTTTTT.

This clone was seen more than once but under ten times. The chain is built from TRBV10-3 and TRBJ2-7; TRBD1 agrees at 7 bases. Unmatched junction bases numbered 13, after V lost 3 bases and J lost 5 bases. Germline assignment: CDR1 ENHRY and CDR2 SYGVKD. CDR3 length: 16 residues. CDR3: CAISDFARQGSHEQYF. The CDR3 nucleotides read TGTGCCATCAGTGACTTCGCGCGACAGGGTAGTCACGAGCAGTACTTC.

This clone appeared once. This same CDR3 is encoded by further DNA sequences in the sample. This rearrangement joins TRBV6-5 to TRBJ1-3; D not certain. The germline V gene encodes CDR1 MNHEY and CDR2 SVGAGI. The CDR3 is 12 amino acids. Trimming removed 6 bases from V and 1 base from J, with 4 bases in between. CDR3 bases: TGTGCCAGCAGGACATCTGGAAACACCATATATTTT. It is translated as CASRTSGNTIYF.

This sequence joins TRBV19 and TRBJ2-5; tentatively, D is TRBD1 or TRBD2 (5 bases each). Germline CDR1 LNHDA, CDR2 SQIVND (reference sequence). There are 15 residues in the CDR3. Trimming shortened V by 1 base and J by 0 bases, and 9 bases separated the two germline ends. The CDR3 is CASSIGQGHQETQYF. CDR3 sequence (DNA): TGTGCCAGTAGTATAGGCCAGGGACACCAAGAGACCCAGTACTTC.

V is TRBV28 and J is TRBJ1-6; D not resolved. The length of the CDR3 is 14 residues. V was clipped by 3 bases and J by 8 bases, with 11 bases between them. Looked up from germline, CDR1 is MDHEN and CDR2 is SYDVKM. The CDR3 here is CASSLSGWDSPLHF. CDR3 in DNA: TGTGCCAGCAGTTTGTCGGGGTGGGATTCACCCCTCCACTTT.

Only one count was recorded for this clone. The V call is TRBV5-6, the J call TRBJ2-7, with a tentative D call TRBD1 (6 bases). Trimming stripped 2 bases from V and 1 base from J, with 10 bases between. CDR3 length equals 14 residues. CDR1 and CDR2 (germline): SGHDT, YYEEEE. The chain's CDR3 is CASSFGGTSYEQYF. The DNA for the CDR3 is TGTGCCAGCAGCTTCGGTGGGACATCCTACGAGCAGTACTTC.

Here the CDR3 reads CASSERQGRDTEAFF. CDR3 in DNA: TGCGCCAGCAGCGAAAGACAGGGTAGGGACACTGAAGCTTTCTTT. This chain uses TRBV5-1 with TRBJ1-1; 7 bases agree with TRBD1. The CDR3 loop spans 15 amino acids. Trimming at V came to 4 bases and at J to 3 bases, leaving 9 bases not matched to a gene. Per germline, CDR1 SGHRS and CDR2 YFSETQ.

The chain combines TRBV14 with TRBJ2-7; D is unclear. This CDR3 spans 12 amino acids. The germline gives CDR1 SGHDN, CDR2 FVKESK. V was shortened by 4 bases and J by 8 bases, with 12 bases between the two germline ends. The CDR3 DNA sequence: TGTGCCAGCAGCCTGTCACCGAATAAGCAGTACTTC. Protein: CASSLSPNKQYF.

The chain carries TRBV7-2 and TRBJ2-3, with D unclear. The CDR3 runs 12 residues. V gave up 2 bases and J gave up 4 bases, with 4 bases separating them. The germline V gene has CDR1 SGHTA and CDR2 FQGNSA. The CDR3 here is CASSLLADTQYF. The CDR3 DNA reads TGTGCCAGCAGCTTACTGGCAGATACGCAGTATTTT.

This chain uses TRBV18 with TRBJ2-3; tentatively, D is TRBD2 (6 bases). V was clipped by 1 base and J by 3 bases, with 14 bases between them. Germline CDR1 and CDR2: KGHSH and LQKENI. The CDR3 runs 16 residues. CDR3 sequence: CASSPRATRGTDTQYF. The CDR3 DNA is TGTGCCAGCTCACCACGAGCGACTAGGGGTACAGATACGCAGTATTTT.

In its sample, this clone was seen a few times. Different DNA sequences within this sample yield the same CDR3. V is TRBV19 and J is TRBJ1-2; D remains unclear. This CDR3 is 13 amino acids long. V dropped 3 bases and J dropped 5 bases, with 10 bases sitting between them. Germline CDR1 reads LNHDA; CDR2 reads SQIVND (reference sequence). The CDR3 sequence: CASSMRQLYGYTF. Written as DNA, the CDR3 is TGTGCCAGTAGTATGAGGCAGCTATATGGCTACACCTTC.

In DNA, the CDR3 is TGTGCCAGCGTGGCTAGCGGGAGTGCGCGGGAGCAGTACTTC. As protein: CASVASGSAREQYF. The gene calls are TRBV28 and TRBJ2-7, with 10 bases identical to TRBD2. The CDR3 runs 14 residues. Germline loops: CDR1 MDHEN, CDR2 SYDVKM. Trimming removed 8 bases from V and 7 bases from J; junction bases left unmatched: 11.

The genes are TRBV7-2 and TRBJ1-1; no firm D call. Trimming stripped 6 bases from V and 1 base from J, with 18 bases between. From germline, CDR1 is SGHTA and CDR2 FQGNSA. There are 16 residues in the CDR3. The DNA for the CDR3 is TGTGCCAGCAGGCCTAGGCGGCGGAGCACGAACACTGAAGCTTTCTTT. This sequence encodes CASRPRRRSTNTEAFF.

This sequence joins TRBV7-2 and TRBJ2-5; maybe TRBD2 (5 bases). V lost 5 bases, J lost 2 bases, and 12 bases lay in between. The CDR3 has 14 amino acids. Germline CDR1 is SGHTA and CDR2 is FQGNSA. The CDR3 bases are TGTGCCAGCAGCCCCGACGGGGTGCAAGAGACCCAGTACTTC. Translating gives CASSPDGVQETQYF.

A note on this clone: Other nucleotide sequences in the sample specify the same CDR3. The rearrangement uses TRBV7-9 and TRBJ2-2; D is uncertain. Germline CDR1 and CDR2: SEHNR and FQNEAQ (reference sequence). The CDR3 is 13 amino acids. Trimming shortened V by 1 base and J by 4 bases, and 4 bases separated the two germline ends. Here the CDR3 DNA reads TGTGCCAGCAGCTTAGGGGGCACCGGGGAGCTGTTTTTT. Amino acids: CASSLGGTGELFF. The variable domain in full, completed from reference TRBV7-9 and TRBJ2-2, reads DTGVSQNPRHKITKRGQNVTFRCDPISEHNRLYWYRQTLGQGPEFLTYFQNEAQLEKSRLLSDRFSAERPKGSFSTLEIQRTEQGDSAMYLCASSLGGTGELFFGEGSRLTVL.

The V gene is TRBV5-4, the J gene TRBJ1-1; no reliable D call. Looked up from germline, CDR1 is SGHNT and CDR2 is YYREEE (reference sequence). V gave up 4 bases and J gave up 1 base, with 8 bases separating them. The CDR3 is 13 amino acids. CDR3 sequence reads: CASSIDKNTEAFF. The CDR3, as DNA: TGTGCCAGCAGCATTGACAAGAACACTGAAGCTTTCTTT. Using reference TRBV5-4 and TRBJ1-1 for the parts outside the CDR3, the full variable domain is ETGVTQSPTHLIKTRGQQVTLRCSSQSGHNTVSWYQQALGQGPQFIFQYYREEENGRGNFPPRFSGLQFPNYSSELNVNALELDDSALYLCASSIDKNTEAFFGQGTRLTVV.

V is TRBV5-6 and J is TRBJ1-1; no firm D call. The CDR3 is 14 residues long. Trimming took off 0 bases at V and 4 bases at J, with 10 bases between the two ends. The germline V gene encodes CDR1 SGHDT and CDR2 YYEEEE. Here the CDR3 DNA reads TGTGCCAGCAGCTTGGGGCTAGTGGTCACTGAAGCTTTCTTT. It codes for CASSLGLVVTEAFF.

In this sample, this clone turned up once. The gene calls are TRBV5-1 and TRBJ2-5; no clear D. The CDR3 sequence is 14 residues long. Trimming removed 0 bases at V and 2 bases at J, with 8 bases between. CDR1 SGHRS and CDR2 YFSETQ come from the germline V gene. The CDR3 DNA reads TGCGCCAGCAGCTTGGGCAGCCAACAAGAGACCCAGTACTTC. The encoded protein is CASSLGSQQETQYF.

This clone was observed once. This chain uses TRBV19 with TRBJ1-4; D is possibly TRBD1 (6 bases). Germline assignment: CDR1 LNHDA and CDR2 SQIVND (reference sequence). The CDR3 has 16 amino acids. Trimming took off 3 bases at V and 3 bases at J, with 14 bases between the two ends. The CDR3 sequence is CASSIQGSGANEKLFF. CDR3 nucleotide sequence: TGTGCCAGTAGTATTCAGGGGTCTGGAGCTAATGAAAAACTGTTTTTT.

This chain joins TRBV7-8 and TRBJ2-7; D gene uncertain. The germline V gene has CDR1 SGHVS and CDR2 FQNEAQ. The CDR3 runs to 14 residues. V dropped 5 bases and J dropped 3 bases, with 14 bases sitting between them. The CDR3 region has the DNA TGTGCCAGCAGCCCGTCCGGATTTCGCTACGAGCAGTACTTC. This encodes CASSPSGFRYEQYF.

This rearrangement joins TRBV2 to TRBJ1-5, with a tentative D call TRBD1 (6 bases). V lost 3 bases and J 6 bases, leaving 18 bases between the germline ends. The CDR3 contains 16 residues. Per the germline V gene, CDR1 is SNHLY and CDR2 is FYNNEI. Here the CDR3 reads CASSEREVGGGQPQHF. The CDR3 nucleotides read TGTGCCAGCAGTGAGAGGGAGGTAGGAGGGGGTCAGCCCCAGCATTTT.

The chain is built from TRBV6-5 and TRBJ2-6; D unresolved. The CDR3 sequence is 15 residues long. Trimming shortened V by 5 bases and J by 0 bases, and 8 bases separated the two germline ends. Germline V gene data show CDR1 as MNHEY and CDR2 as SVGAGI. DNA for the CDR3: TGTGCCAGCAGTCTCGGAACCTCTGGGGCCAACGTCCTGACTTTC. Translating gives CASSLGTSGANVLTF.

The chain employs TRBV28 and TRBJ1-1; 8 positions match TRBD1. Germline V gene lookup returns CDR1 MDHEN and CDR2 SYDVKM. V trimming: 6 bases; J trimming: 2 bases; junction bases outside the gene matches: 5. The CDR3 sequence is 14 residues long. This CDR3 reads CASRWTGKNTEAFF. CDR3 in DNA: TGTGCCAGCAGGTGGACAGGGAAAAACACTGAAGCTTTCTTT.

This clone has only a few counts. The chain has TRBV5-6 and TRBJ2-3; tentatively, D is TRBD1 or TRBD2 (6 bases each). The CDR3 covers 17 residues. The germline V gene has CDR1 SGHDT and CDR2 YYEEEE. V was pared by 0 bases and J by 3 bases, with 17 bases between. In nucleotides, the CDR3 is TGTGCCAGCAGCTTGGAGACGGGGGACACCCAAACAGATACGCAGTATTTT. It is translated as CASSLETGDTQTDTQYF.